The following is a T cell receptor beta chain sequence with its context. The entry originates in a study of blood T cell repertoires in COVID-19. Germline V gene lookup returns CDR1 SEHNR and CDR2 FQNEAQ (reference sequence). Deletions cut 5 bases from V and 1 base from J, with 14 bases between. The CDR3 totals 15 residues. As handled by the study authors: The authors estimated nucleated cell counts from reference gene primer amplification. Produced via immunoSEQ multiplex PCR; TCRdb's table is partial and in-frame only. Clonal size and the V and J genes are those of that table, whereas D and trimming came from the DNA. Of about 190,000 clones in the sample, less than 90% were seen once.

Input material: PBMCs or T cells enriched from blood (not recorded which). The receptor comes from a woman aged 25 to 39 who had been exposed to COVID-19. The rearrangement joins TRBV7-9 to TRBJ1-1; D remains unclear. This chain's CDR3 is CASSLGGSRNTEAFF. In nucleotides, the CDR3 is TGTGCCAGCAGCCTCGGTGGGAGTCGGAACACTGAAGCTTTCTTT.